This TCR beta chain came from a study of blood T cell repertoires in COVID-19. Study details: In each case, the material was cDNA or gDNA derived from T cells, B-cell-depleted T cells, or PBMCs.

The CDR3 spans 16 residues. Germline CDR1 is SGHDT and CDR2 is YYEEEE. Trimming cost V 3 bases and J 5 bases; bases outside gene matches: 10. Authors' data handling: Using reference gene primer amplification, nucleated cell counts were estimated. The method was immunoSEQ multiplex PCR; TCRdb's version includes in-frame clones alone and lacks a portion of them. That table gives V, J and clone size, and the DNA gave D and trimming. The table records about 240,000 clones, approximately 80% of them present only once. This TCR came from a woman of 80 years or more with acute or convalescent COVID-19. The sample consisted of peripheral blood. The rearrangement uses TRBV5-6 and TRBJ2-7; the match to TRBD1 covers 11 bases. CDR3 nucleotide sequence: TGTGCCAGCAGCTCGCTCGGACAGGGGGCGCGGGACGAGCAGTACTTC. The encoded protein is CASSSLGQGARDEQYF.